This TCR beta chain was identified in a study of cytomegalovirus exposure and HLA in healthy donors. Study in general: Among the 370 or so donors who were genotyped, 81% fell in the genetic ancestry cluster that is associated with self-reported Caucasian donors. Study results and caveats: A link between a missense DCLRE1C variant and TCR beta V- and J-gene trimming emerged from a later analysis. Data from an earlier analysis indicated that most TCR beta V segments were productive either about 87% or about 30% of the time.

With regard to this clone: Its antigen is unknown.

The V and J ends lost 6 bases and 0 bases respectively, with 25 bases between them. Germline V gene sequence: CDR1 KGHSH, CDR2 LQKENI. The CDR3 is 19 residues long. Primers for the PCR totalled 60 Vbeta and 13 Jbeta. Assay: immunoSEQ multiplex PCR; the TCRdb copy retains only in-frame clones and omits some. The table includes some 76,000 clones, around 80% detected once. Healthy individuals who donated bone marrow served as the donors. The clonotype originates from a male donor in good health and CMV-seropositive. The chain carries TRBV18 and TRBJ2-3; D is perhaps TRBD2 (8 bases). Input material: PBMCs. The CDR3 DNA reads as TGTGCCAGCTCCTCTCCGGGACAGCTACTAGCGGCTAGCACAGATACGCAGTATTTT. Translated, it gives CASSSPGQLLAASTDTQYF.